This is a list of T cell receptor beta chains from one sample in a study of blood T cells in healthy people across ages. TCRdb recomputed calls from the 5' RACE reads with MiXCR, one row per CDR3 protein. The profile covers under 1 million distinct CDR3 sequences, with 40% to 50% appearing a single time and about a fifth taken by the ten largest. Sequencing was done on a sample of blood. The receptors originated from a man aged 55 to 70 in good health. CDR3s include the opening cysteine and the closing phenylalanine or tryptophan. D genes are given only for firm matches. A row's size may be missing; if present it is once, few, many or a size class.

D: TRBD2
size: NA
V: TRBV7-9
J: TRBJ2-7
DNA: TGTGCCAGCAGCGAGACTAGCGGGGGGGTGGGCTCCTACGAGCAGTACTTC
CDR3: CASSETSGGVGSYEQYF

D: TRBD2
size: NA
V: TRBV12-3/TRBV12-4
J: TRBJ2-2
DNA: TGTGCCAGCAGTACCGGGACTATTAACACCGGGGAGCTGTTTTTT
CDR3: CASSTGTINTGELFF

D: NA
size: NA
V: TRBV2
J: TRBJ2-2
DNA: TGTGCCAGCAGTGGTCAATCTAACACCGGGGAGCTGTTTTTT
CDR3: CASSGQSNTGELFF

D: NA
size: once
V: TRBV9
J: TRBJ1-5
DNA: TGTGCCAGCAGCGTAATTTCCCGACCGGGCCCCCTCCGAAATCAGCCCCAGCATTTT
CDR3: CASSVISRPGPLRNQPQHF

D: TRBD2
size: NA
V: TRBV7-9
J: TRBJ2-1
DNA: TGTGCCAGCAGCTCTTGGGACTACAGAAACATTCAGTTCTTC
CDR3: CASSSWDYRNIQFF

D: NA
size: NA
V: TRBV2
J: TRBJ1-2
DNA: TGTGCCAGCAGTGTTCAGGGATTCAACTATGGCTACACCTTC
CDR3: CASSVQGFNYGYTF

D: TRBD2
size: NA
V: TRBV7-2
J: TRBJ2-5
DNA: TGTGCCAGCAGCTTACCAGCGGGGGGGCTAGAGACCCAGTACTTC
CDR3: CASSLPAGGLETQYF

D: NA
size: NA
V: TRBV30
J: TRBJ1-6
DNA: TGTGCCTGGAATGCGGGCAGTCCGAATTCACCCCTCCACTTT
CDR3: CAWNAGSPNSPLHF

D: TRBD2
size: few
V: TRBV9
J: TRBJ2-1
DNA: TGTGCCAGCAGCCCGCAGCCAGCGGGGTTAAATGAGCAGTTCTTC
CDR3: CASSPQPAGLNEQFF

D: TRBD1
size: NA
V: TRBV20-1
J: TRBJ2-1
DNA: TGCAGTGCTGCGGGACAGGGGTTGGAGACCCAGTTCTTC
CDR3: CSAAGQGLETQFF

D: TRBD1
size: NA
V: TRBV27
J: TRBJ2-7
DNA: TGTGCCAGCAGCCTGGGACAGGGGGGGACCTACGGGCAGTACTTC
CDR3: CASSLGQGGTYGQYF

D: TRBD1
size: NA
V: TRBV5-1
J: TRBJ1-4
DNA: TGCGCCAGCAGCACTTCGACAGGGGGCGGATTTAATGAAAAACTGTTTTTT
CDR3: CASSTSTGGGFNEKLFF

D: NA
size: NA
V: TRBV20-1
J: TRBJ2-1
DNA: TGCAGTGCTAGTCAGGCTAGCTCCTACAATGAGCAGTTCTTC
CDR3: CSASQASSYNEQFF

D: NA
size: few
V: TRBV9
J: TRBJ1-2
DNA: TGTGCCAGCAGCCCCGCGGGACGCCTCTATGGCTACACCTTC
CDR3: CASSPAGRLYGYTF

D: TRBD1
size: NA
V: TRBV3-1
J: TRBJ1-4
DNA: TGTGCCAGCAGCACCGGGACAGACCAAGAAAAACTGTTTTTT
CDR3: CASSTGTDQEKLFF

D: NA
size: NA
V: TRBV12-3/TRBV12-4
J: TRBJ2-7
DNA: TGTGCCAGCAGTTTTACGGGCCACTCCTACGAGCAGTACTTC
CDR3: CASSFTGHSYEQYF

D: NA
size: NA
V: TRBV29-1
J: TRBJ1-1
DNA: TGCAGCGTTGAGGTAGGCTTGAACACTGAAGCTTTCTTT
CDR3: CSVEVGLNTEAFF

D: NA
size: NA
V: TRBV7-6
J: TRBJ1-6
DNA: TGTGCCAGCAAAGACCCTGCGGCGGATTCACCCCTCCACTTT
CDR3: CASKDPAADSPLHF

D: TRBD2
size: NA
V: TRBV20-1
J: TRBJ2-1
DNA: TGCAGTGCCCCGATCCTGGCGGGGGGGGCCAATGAGCAGTTCTTC
CDR3: CSAPILAGGANEQFF

D: TRBD2
size: NA
V: TRBV7-2
J: TRBJ2-7
DNA: TGTGCCAGCAGCTTCGAACTTAGCGGGGGGAGGAACGAGCAGTACTTC
CDR3: CASSFELSGGRNEQYF

D: NA
size: few
V: TRBV2
J: TRBJ2-7
DNA: TGTGCCAGCAGTGTTACTCCTTACGAGCAGTACTTC
CDR3: CASSVTPYEQYF

D: NA
size: NA
V: TRBV6-2/TRBV6-3
J: TRBJ1-1
DNA: TGTGCCAGCAGTTACTCGACTACACAGAACACTGAAGCTTTCTTT
CDR3: CASSYSTTQNTEAFF

D: TRBD1
size: NA
V: TRBV12-3/TRBV12-4
J: TRBJ1-2
DNA: TGTGCCAGCAGCGACAGCGACAGGGGAGGGGGCTACACCTTC
CDR3: CASSDSDRGGGYTF

D: NA
size: NA
V: TRBV14
J: TRBJ2-1
DNA: TGTGCCAGCAGCCAAGATTGGGGGGTCCATGAGCAGTTCTTC
CDR3: CASSQDWGVHEQFF

D: NA
size: NA
V: TRBV29-1
J: TRBJ2-5
DNA: TGCAGCGTTGTGTTGAGGGGGGGGCAAGAGACCCAGTACTTC
CDR3: CSVVLRGGQETQYF

D: NA
size: NA
V: TRBV20-1
J: TRBJ2-7
DNA: TGCAGTGCTACTCCCGGGACGGGCTACGAGCAGTACTTC
CDR3: CSATPGTGYEQYF